The present T cell receptor beta chain was sequenced within a study of molecular identifiers for immune sequencing clone quantification. Overall study findings and caveats: Clones above 20 RNA copies held over 97% of effector molecules, under 1% in naive cells.

The germline V gene encodes CDR1 SEHNR and CDR2 FQNEAQ (reference sequence). The CDR3 loop spans 14 amino acids. The ends were cut back, 3 bases at V and 2 bases at J, with 11 bases in the middle. This clonotype was observed a few times. Its antigen is not known. TCRdb recomputed calls from the PCR reads with MiXCR, one row per CDR3 protein. The data show more than 450,000 distinct CDR3 sequences, around a fifth seen once. The TCR was taken from a human donor in good health. Some libraries in this study had Jurkat cell RNA spiked in. The rearrangement links TRBV7-9 to TRBJ2-7; tentative D call: TRBD2 (5 bases). Sample: naive CD8+ T cells from blood, with Jurkat cell RNA spiked in. Subset here: FACS-sorted CD8+CD4-CCR7+CD45RA+ naive T cells. Written as DNA, the CDR3 is TGTGCCAGCAGCTTGCATGGAGGTACCTACGAGCAGTACTTC. It yields the protein CASSLHGGTYEQYF.